This T cell receptor (beta chain) was retrieved from a study of chemoradiotherapy in HPV16-positive cancers. Regarding the study as a whole: HPV-specific T cells were functionally defined from only a couple of HPV16-positive patients. Non-HPV-specific T cells did not expand in tumors during treatment, whereas candidate HPV-specific clones and E7-related motifs did.

This CDR3 has 14 amino acids. V gave up 0 bases and J gave up 1 base, with 7 bases separating them. Germline V gene data show CDR1 as SGDLS and CDR2 as YYNGEE. Repertoires were sampled repeatedly during chemoradiotherapy. This table comes from immunoSEQ multiplex PCR, and its TCRdb copy is limited to in-frame clones, with some not included. The repertoire holds around 19,000 clones, with approximately 90% as singletons. As for this clone: Its antigen is not identified.

This receptor was taken from a human donor with HPV-associated anogenital cancer. The V and J genes are TRBV9 and TRBJ1-1; D gene uncertain. Sample: blood, taken from a patient who underwent chemoradiotherapy. The CDR3 sequence is CASSVGVKNTEAFF. CDR3 nucleotides: TGTGCCAGCAGCGTAGGAGTAAAGAACACTGAAGCTTTCTTT.